This TCR beta chain was identified in a study of T cell repertoires in cytomegalovirus infection. Overall study: CMV infection plus the matching HLA type was flagged by public TCR beta signatures.

Germline assignment: CDR1 SGHVS and CDR2 FQNEAQ. Trimming took 2 bases from V and 0 from J, leaving 11 bases between them. The length of the CDR3 is 16 residues. This clonotype was seen many times. One entry per CDR3 protein results from TCRdb running MiXCR on the reads. The sample lists 490,000 or so distinct CDR3 sequences, around 11% occurring once. The rearrangement links TRBV7-8 to TRBJ1-3; weak D call: TRBD1 (5 bases). The sequence came from a human donor in good health (CMV status not recorded). Some clones in this sample may be carry-over from other donors' samples. The sequenced material came from PBMCs. The CDR3: CASSLWGGISGNTIYF. The CDR3 bases are TGTGCCAGCAGCTTATGGGGCGGGATCTCTGGAAACACCATATATTTT.